The following is a T cell receptor (beta chain) sequence with its context. The V end lost 3 bases, the J end lost 15 bases, and 10 bases lay between the germline ends. CDR3 length: 10 amino acids. Germline V gene data show CDR1 as SGHKS and CDR2 as YYEKEE (reference sequence). The sample is drawn from a study of blood T cell repertoires in COVID-19. Study summary: Acute and convalescent COVID-19 samples came from the United States, Italy and Spain. T cells, B-cell-depleted T cells, or PBMCs provided the cDNA or gDNA that served as material.

As originally analysed: How many nucleated cells were present was estimated from reference gene primer amplification. Profiling relied on immunoSEQ multiplex PCR, and the TCRdb table lists in-frame clones only, not all of them. V, J and clone size derive from that table, while D and trimming were established from the DNA sequence. The sample includes roughly 300,000 clones, 80% to 90% seen only once; the top ten take about 7.8%. Sequencing was performed on peripheral blood. This TCR derives from a woman between 50 and 59 years old who had recovered from COVID-19. The J gene is TRBJ2-1, the V gene TRBV5-5; D is unclear. The CDR3 reads CASSSSGWFF. The CDR3 DNA reads as TGTGCCAGCAGCTCTAGTGGATGGTTCTTC. The variable domain in full, with the rest retrieved from reference TRBV5-5 and TRBJ2-1, is DAGVTQSPTHLIKTRGQQVTLRCSPISGHKSVSWYQQVLGQGPQFIFQYYEKEERGRGNFPDRFSARQFPNYSSELNVNALLLGDSALYLCASSSSGWFFGPGTRLTVL.